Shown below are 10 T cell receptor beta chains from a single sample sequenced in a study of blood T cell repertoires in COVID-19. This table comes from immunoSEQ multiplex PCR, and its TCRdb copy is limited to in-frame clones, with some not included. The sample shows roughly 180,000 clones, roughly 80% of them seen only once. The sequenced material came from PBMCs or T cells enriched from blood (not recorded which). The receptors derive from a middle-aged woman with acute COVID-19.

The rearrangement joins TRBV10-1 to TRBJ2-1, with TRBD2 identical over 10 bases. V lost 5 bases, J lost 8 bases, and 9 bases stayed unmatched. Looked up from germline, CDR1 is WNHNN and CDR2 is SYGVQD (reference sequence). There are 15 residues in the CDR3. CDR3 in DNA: TGCGCCAGCAGTACGTCAGCGGGAGGGTTTGATGAGCAGTTCTTC. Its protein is CASSTSAGGFDEQFF.

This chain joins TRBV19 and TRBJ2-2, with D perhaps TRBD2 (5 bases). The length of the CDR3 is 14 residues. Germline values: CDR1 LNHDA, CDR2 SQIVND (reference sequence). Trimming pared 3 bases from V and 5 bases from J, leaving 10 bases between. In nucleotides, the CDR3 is TGTGCCAGTAGTATTTATGGGGAGACCGGGGAGCTGTTTTTT. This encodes CASSIYGETGELFF.

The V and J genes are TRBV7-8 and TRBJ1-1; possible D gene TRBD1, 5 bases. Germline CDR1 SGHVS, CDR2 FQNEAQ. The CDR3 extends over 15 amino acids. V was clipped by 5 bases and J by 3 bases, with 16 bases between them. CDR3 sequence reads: CASSKRQSSHTEAFF. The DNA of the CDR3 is TGTGCCAGCAGCAAGAGACAGTCTAGTCACACTGAAGCTTTCTTT.

CDR3 nucleotides: TGTGCCAGCAGTTTATTGAGAAATACGCAGTATTTT. Translation gives CASSLLRNTQYF. The chain joins TRBV28 to TRBJ2-3; D gene unclear. The V gene's germline CDR1 is MDHEN and CDR2 SYDVKM. This CDR3 spans 12 amino acids. The V end was cut by 1 base, the J end by 7 bases, with 6 bases between.

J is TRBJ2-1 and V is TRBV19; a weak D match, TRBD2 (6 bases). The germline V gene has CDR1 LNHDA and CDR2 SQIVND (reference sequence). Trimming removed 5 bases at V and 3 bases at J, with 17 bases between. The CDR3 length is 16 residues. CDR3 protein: CASSPRNGSVYNEQFF. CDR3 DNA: TGTGCCAGTAGTCCTCGCAACGGGAGTGTCTACAATGAGCAGTTCTTC.

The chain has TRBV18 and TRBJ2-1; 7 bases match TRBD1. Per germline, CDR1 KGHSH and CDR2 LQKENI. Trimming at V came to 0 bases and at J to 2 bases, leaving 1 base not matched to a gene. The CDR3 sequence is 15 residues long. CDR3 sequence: CASSPPTGPYNEQFF. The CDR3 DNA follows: TGTGCCAGCTCACCACCGACAGGGCCCTACAATGAGCAGTTCTTC.

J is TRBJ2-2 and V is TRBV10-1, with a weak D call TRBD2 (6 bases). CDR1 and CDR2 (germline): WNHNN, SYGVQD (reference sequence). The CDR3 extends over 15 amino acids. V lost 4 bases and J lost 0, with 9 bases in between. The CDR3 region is CASSGAGSNTGELFF. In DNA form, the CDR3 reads TGCGCCAGCAGTGGAGCGGGCTCGAACACCGGGGAGCTGTTTTTT.

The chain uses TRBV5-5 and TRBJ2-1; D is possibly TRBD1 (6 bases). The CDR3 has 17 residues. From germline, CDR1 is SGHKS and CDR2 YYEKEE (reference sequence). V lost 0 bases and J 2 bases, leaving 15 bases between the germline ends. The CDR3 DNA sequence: TGTGCCAGCAGCTTGGGGGGGTCTAGGACAGCCTACAATGAGCAGTTCTTC. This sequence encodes CASSLGGSRTAYNEQFF.

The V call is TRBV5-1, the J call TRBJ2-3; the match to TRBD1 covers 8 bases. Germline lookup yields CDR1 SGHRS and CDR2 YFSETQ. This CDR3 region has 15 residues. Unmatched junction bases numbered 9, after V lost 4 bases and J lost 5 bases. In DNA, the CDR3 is TGCGCCAGCAGCCCCTGGACAGGGTCACGAGATACGCAGTATTTT. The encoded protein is CASSPWTGSRDTQYF.

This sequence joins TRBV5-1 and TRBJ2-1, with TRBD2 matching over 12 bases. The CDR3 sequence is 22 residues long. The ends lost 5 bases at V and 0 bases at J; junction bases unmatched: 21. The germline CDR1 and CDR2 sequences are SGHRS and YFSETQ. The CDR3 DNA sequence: TGCGCCAGCAGTTCCGGGACACGGCGGACTAGCGGGAATTACCTCTCCTACAATGAGCAGTTCTTC. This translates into CASSSGTRRTSGNYLSYNEQFF.